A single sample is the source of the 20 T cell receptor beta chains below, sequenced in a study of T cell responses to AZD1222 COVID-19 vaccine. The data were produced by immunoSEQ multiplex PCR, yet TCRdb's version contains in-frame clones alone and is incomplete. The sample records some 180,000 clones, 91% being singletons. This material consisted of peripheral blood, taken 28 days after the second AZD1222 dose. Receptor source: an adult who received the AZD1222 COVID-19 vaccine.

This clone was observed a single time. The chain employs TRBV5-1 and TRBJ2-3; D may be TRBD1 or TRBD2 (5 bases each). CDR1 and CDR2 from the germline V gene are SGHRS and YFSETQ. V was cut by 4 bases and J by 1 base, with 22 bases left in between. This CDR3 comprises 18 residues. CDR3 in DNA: TGCGCCAGCAGCCCCACCGTCGGGACCTATTCAGGCACAGATACGCAGTATTTT. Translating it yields CASSPTVGTYSGTDTQYF.

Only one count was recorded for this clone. The CDR3 region is CASSPTSGRGNEQFF. As DNA, the CDR3 is TGTGCCAGCAGCCCAACTAGCGGGAGAGGCAATGAGCAGTTCTTC. The chain carries TRBV7-9 and TRBJ2-1; 11 nucleotides agree with TRBD2. From germline, CDR1 is SEHNR and CDR2 FQNEAQ (reference sequence). The CDR3 runs 15 residues. J gave up 6 bases and V 5 bases, and 6 bases lay outside the gene matches.

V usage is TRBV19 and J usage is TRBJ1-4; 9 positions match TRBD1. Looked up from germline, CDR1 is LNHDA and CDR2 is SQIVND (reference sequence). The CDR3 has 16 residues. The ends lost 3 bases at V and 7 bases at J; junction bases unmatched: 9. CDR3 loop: CASSMGWGTGSEKLFF. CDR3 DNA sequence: TGTGCCAGTAGTATGGGTTGGGGGACAGGGTCTGAAAAACTGTTTTTT.

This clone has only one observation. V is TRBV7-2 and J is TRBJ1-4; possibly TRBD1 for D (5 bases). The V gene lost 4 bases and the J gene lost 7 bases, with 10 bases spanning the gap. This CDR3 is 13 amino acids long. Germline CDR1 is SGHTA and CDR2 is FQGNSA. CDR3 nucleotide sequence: TGTGCCAGCAGCTCCGACAGAGGTGAAAAACTGTTTTTT. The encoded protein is CASSSDRGEKLFF. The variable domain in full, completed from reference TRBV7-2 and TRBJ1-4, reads GAGVSQSPSNKVTEKGKDVELRCDPISGHTALYWYRQSLGQGLEFLIYFQGNSAPDKSGLPSDRFSAERTGGSVSTLTIQRTQQEDSAVYLCASSSDRGEKLFFGSGTQLSVL.

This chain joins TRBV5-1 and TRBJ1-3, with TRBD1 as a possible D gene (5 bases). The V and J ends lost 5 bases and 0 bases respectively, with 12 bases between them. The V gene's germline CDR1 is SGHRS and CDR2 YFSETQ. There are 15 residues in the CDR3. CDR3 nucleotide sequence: TGCGCCAGCAGTTCGGACACGAGCTCTGGAAACACCATATATTTT. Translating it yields CASSSDTSSGNTIYF.

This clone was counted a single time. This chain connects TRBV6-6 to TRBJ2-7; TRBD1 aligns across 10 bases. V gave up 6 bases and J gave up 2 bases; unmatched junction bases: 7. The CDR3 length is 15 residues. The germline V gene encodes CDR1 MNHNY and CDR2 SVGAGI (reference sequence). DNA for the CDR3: TGTGCCAGCAGAAAGGGACAGGGGCTTACCTACGAGCAGTACTTC. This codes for CASRKGQGLTYEQYF.

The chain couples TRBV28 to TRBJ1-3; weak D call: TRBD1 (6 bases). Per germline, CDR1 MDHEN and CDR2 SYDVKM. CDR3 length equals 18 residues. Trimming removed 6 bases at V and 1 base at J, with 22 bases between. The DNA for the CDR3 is TGTGCCAGCAGCCTAAAACGTTCGACAGGAGGATCTGGAAACACCATATATTTT. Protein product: CASSLKRSTGGSGNTIYF.

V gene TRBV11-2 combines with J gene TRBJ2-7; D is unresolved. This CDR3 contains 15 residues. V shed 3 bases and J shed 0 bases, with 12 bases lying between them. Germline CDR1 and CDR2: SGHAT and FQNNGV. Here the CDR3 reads CASSLDGPSSYEQYF. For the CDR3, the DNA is TGTGCCAGCAGCTTGGACGGCCCGAGCTCCTACGAGCAGTACTTC.

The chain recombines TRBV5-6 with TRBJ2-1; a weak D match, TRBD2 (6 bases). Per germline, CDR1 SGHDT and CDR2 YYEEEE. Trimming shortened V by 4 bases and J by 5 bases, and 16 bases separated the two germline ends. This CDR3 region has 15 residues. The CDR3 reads CASSISSARDNEQFF. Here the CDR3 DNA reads TGTGCCAGCAGCATCTCTAGCGCGCGGGACAATGAGCAGTTCTTC.

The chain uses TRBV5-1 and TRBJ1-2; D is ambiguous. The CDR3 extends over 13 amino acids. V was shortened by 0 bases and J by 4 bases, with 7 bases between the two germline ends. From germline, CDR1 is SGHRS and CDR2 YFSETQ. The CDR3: CASSLEGRYGYTF. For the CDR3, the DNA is TGCGCCAGCAGCTTGGAGGGTCGCTATGGCTACACCTTC.

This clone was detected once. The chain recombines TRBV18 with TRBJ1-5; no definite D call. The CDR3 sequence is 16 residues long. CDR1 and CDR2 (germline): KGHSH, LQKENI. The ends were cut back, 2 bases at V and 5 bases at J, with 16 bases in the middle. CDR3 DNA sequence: TGTGCCAGCTCACCAAGGGCAGGAAAGGCGGATCAGCCCCAGCATTTT. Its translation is CASSPRAGKADQPQHF.

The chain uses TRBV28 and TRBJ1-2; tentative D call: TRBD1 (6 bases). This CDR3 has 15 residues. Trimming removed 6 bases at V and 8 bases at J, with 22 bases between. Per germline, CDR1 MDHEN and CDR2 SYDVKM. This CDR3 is CASSPHGGAHAGYTF. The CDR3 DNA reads TGTGCCAGCAGCCCCCATGGGGGGGCGCATGCCGGCTACACCTTC.

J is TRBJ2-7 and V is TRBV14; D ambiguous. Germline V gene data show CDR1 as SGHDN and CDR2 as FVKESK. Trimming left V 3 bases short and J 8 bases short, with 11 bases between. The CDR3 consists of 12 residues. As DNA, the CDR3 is TGTGCCAGCAGCCAGCAAGGGATCCAGCAGTACTTC. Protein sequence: CASSQQGIQQYF.

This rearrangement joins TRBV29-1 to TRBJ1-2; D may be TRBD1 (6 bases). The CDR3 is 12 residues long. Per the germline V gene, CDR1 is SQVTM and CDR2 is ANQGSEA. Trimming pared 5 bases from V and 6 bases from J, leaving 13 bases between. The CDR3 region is CSVLTGKDGYTF. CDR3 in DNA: TGCAGCGTTCTGACAGGAAAAGATGGCTACACCTTC.

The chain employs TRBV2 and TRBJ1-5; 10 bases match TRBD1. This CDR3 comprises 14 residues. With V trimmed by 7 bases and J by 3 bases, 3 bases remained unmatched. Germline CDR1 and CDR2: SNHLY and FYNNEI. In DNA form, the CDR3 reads TGTGCCAGCAAAGGGACAGGGGTCAATCAGCCCCAGCATTTT. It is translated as CASKGTGVNQPQHF.

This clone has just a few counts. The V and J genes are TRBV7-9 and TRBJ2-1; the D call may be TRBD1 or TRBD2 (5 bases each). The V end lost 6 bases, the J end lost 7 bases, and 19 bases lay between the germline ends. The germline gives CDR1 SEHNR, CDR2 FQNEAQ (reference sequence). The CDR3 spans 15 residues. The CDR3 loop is CASRRRDGPRNEQFF. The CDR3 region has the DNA TGTGCCAGCAGGCGCCGGGACGGTCCTCGGAATGAGCAGTTCTTC.

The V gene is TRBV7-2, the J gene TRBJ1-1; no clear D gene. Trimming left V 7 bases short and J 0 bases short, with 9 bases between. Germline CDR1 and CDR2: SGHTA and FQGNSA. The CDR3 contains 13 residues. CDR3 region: CASKTGLNTEAFF. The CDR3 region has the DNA TGTGCCAGCAAAACGGGTCTGAACACTGAAGCTTTCTTT.

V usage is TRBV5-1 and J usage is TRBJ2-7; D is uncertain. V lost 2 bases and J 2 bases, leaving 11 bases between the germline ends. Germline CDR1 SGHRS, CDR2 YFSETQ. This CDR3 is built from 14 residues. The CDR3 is CASSFERNAYEQYF. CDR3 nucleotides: TGCGCCAGCAGCTTCGAAAGGAATGCCTACGAGCAGTACTTC.

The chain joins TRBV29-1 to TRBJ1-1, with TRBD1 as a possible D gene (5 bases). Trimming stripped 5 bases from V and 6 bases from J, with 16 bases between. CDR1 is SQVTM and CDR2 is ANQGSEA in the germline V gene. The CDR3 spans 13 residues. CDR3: CSVFSGGGSEAFF. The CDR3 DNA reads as TGCAGCGTTTTCTCCGGGGGGGGTTCTGAAGCTTTCTTT.

The CDR3 region has the DNA TGTGCCAGCAGTGGGACTAGCGGGAGGTACGAGCAGTACTTC. Translating it yields CASSGTSGRYEQYF. V gene TRBV2 combines with J gene TRBJ2-7, with 14 bases that match TRBD2. Germline-derived CDR1 and CDR2 are SNHLY and FYNNEI. The CDR3 length is 14 residues. J gave up 4 bases and V 4 bases, and 0 bases lay outside the gene matches.